This TCR beta chain came from a study of blood T cell repertoires in COVID-19. Study as a whole: The origin of the acute and convalescent COVID-19 samples was the United States, Italy and Spain. PBMCs, B-cell-depleted T cells, or T cells were the source of the cDNA or gDNA that made up the material.

The authors' processing: Researchers report that nucleated cell counts were estimated from reference gene primer amplification. TCRdb's table, derived via immunoSEQ multiplex PCR, lists solely in-frame clones and lacks some. The D gene and trimming were derived from the DNA, and the V and J assignments and clone size from that table. The sample includes 200,000 to 250,000 clones, around four fifths of them seen just once. Between the trimmed V and J ends, which lost 1 base and 3 bases, there was a span of 16 bases. The CDR3 loop spans 17 amino acids. Germline V lookup: CDR1 LGHDT, CDR2 YNNKEL (reference sequence).

The chain uses TRBV3-1 (or the pseudogene TRBV3-2) and TRBJ1-3; D not certain. The TCR originated in an elderly woman with active or convalescent COVID-19. The sequenced sample consisted of peripheral blood. The CDR3 DNA reads TGTGCCAGCAGCCAAGCTTCGACCTCGCCGGGTGGAAACACCATATATTTT. Its translation is CASSQASTSPGGNTIYF.